The next 28 T cell receptor beta chains were all read from a single sample in a study of T cell responses to AZD1222 COVID-19 vaccine. The assay was immunoSEQ multiplex PCR, and TCRdb's table has in-frame clones only and misses some. The table shows about 130,000 clones, with more than 75% occurring only once. The sample consisted of peripheral blood, taken on day 0 of AZD1222 vaccination. The receptors shown here come from an adult in good health.

The V and J genes are TRBV5-5 and TRBJ1-5; no reliable D call. The CDR3 runs 13 residues. The germline V gene has CDR1 SGHKS and CDR2 YYEKEE (reference sequence). Trimming took 0 bases from V and 6 from J, leaving 7 bases between them. The CDR3 coding sequence is TGTGCCAGCAGCTTGGAACGGGGTCAGCCCCAGCATTTT. It encodes CASSLERGQPQHF.

The chain carries TRBV11-2 and TRBJ2-1, with 8 bases fitting TRBD1. Per the germline V gene, CDR1 is SGHAT and CDR2 is FQNNGV. This CDR3 contains 13 residues. Unmatched junction bases numbered 3, after V lost 3 bases and J lost 8 bases. The CDR3 DNA sequence: TGTGCCAGCAGCTTTACAGGGGGGTATGAGCAGTTCTTC. Its protein product is CASSFTGGYEQFF.

The V gene is TRBV19, the J gene TRBJ1-1, with TRBD1 identical over 10 bases. The germline V gene has CDR1 LNHDA and CDR2 SQIVND (reference sequence). J gave up 7 bases and V 5 bases, and 10 bases lay outside the gene matches. The CDR3 sequence is 15 residues long. This chain's CDR3 is CASSGHLGQGREAFF. CDR3 nucleotide sequence: TGTGCCAGTAGTGGTCACTTGGGACAGGGGCGTGAAGCTTTCTTT.

The chain employs TRBV20-1 and TRBJ1-2; D unresolved. Trimming pared 0 bases from V and 8 bases from J, leaving 7 bases between. CDR3 length equals 11 residues. Germline-derived CDR1 and CDR2 are DFQATT and SNEGSKA (reference sequence). This chain's CDR3 is CSARDSGGYTF. The CDR3 coding sequence is TGCAGTGCTAGAGACAGCGGAGGCTACACCTTC.

The genes are TRBV2 and TRBJ1-1; D may be TRBD1 (5 bases). V lost 5 bases and J 11 bases, leaving 21 bases between the germline ends. Germline V gene sequence: CDR1 SNHLY, CDR2 FYNNEI. CDR3 length: 14 amino acids. DNA of the CDR3: TGTGCCAGCAGTCAAGGGACGTCCCAACCTTGGGCTTTCTTT. Its translation is CASSQGTSQPWAFF.

The gene calls are TRBV11-2 and TRBJ1-2; 8 positions match TRBD1. The trim removed 2 bases at V and 4 bases at J, leaving 9 bases unmatched. The CDR3 spans 16 residues. CDR1 and CDR2 from the germline V gene are SGHAT and FQNNGV. CDR3 DNA: TGTGCCAGCAGCTTATTGTCGGGGACAGGTACCTATGGCTACACCTTC. It specifies CASSLLSGTGTYGYTF.

The chain links TRBV7-9 to TRBJ2-1, with 9 bases lining up with TRBD2. Germline lookup yields CDR1 SEHNR and CDR2 FQNEAQ (reference sequence). The CDR3 length is 13 residues. J was trimmed by 9 bases and V by 2 bases; bases with no gene match: 2. The CDR3 DNA sequence: TGTGCCAGCAGCTTAAGAGCGGGGGGTGAGCAGTTCTTC. It encodes CASSLRAGGEQFF.

J is TRBJ2-7 and V is TRBV28; D may be TRBD1 or TRBD2 (5 bases each). The germline V gene has CDR1 MDHEN and CDR2 SYDVKM. The V end lost 1 base, the J end lost 3 bases, and 10 bases lay between the germline ends. The CDR3 runs 14 residues. The CDR3 sequence: CASSLYGTYYEQYF. CDR3 sequence (DNA): TGTGCCAGCAGTTTATACGGGACCTACTACGAGCAGTACTTC.

This clone appeared a few times. This chain connects TRBV5-8 to TRBJ1-6; the D is unclear. Germline lookup yields CDR1 SGHTS and CDR2 YDEGEE. V was pared by 4 bases and J by 6 bases, with 26 bases between. CDR3 length equals 19 residues. CDR3 residues: CASSPPRGLSGMINSPLHF. CDR3 nucleotides: TGTGCCAGCAGCCCCCCGCGAGGATTGTCGGGTATGATTAATTCACCCCTCCACTTT.

The sample holds a few counts of this clone. This chain links TRBV30 with TRBJ2-3, with TRBD1 identical over 11 bases. V trimming: 2 bases; J trimming: 2 bases; junction bases outside the gene matches: 6. Per the germline V gene, CDR1 is GTSNPN and CDR2 is SVGIG (reference sequence). There are 16 residues in the CDR3. The CDR3 sequence is CAWSFRDRGFTDTQYF. The DNA for the CDR3 is TGTGCCTGGAGTTTCCGGGACAGGGGGTTCACAGATACGCAGTATTTT.

This chain uses TRBV9 with TRBJ1-6; perhaps TRBD1 as D (5 bases). V lost 5 bases and J lost 10, with 19 bases in between. The CDR3 has 15 residues. Per germline, CDR1 SGDLS and CDR2 YYNGEE. The DNA for the CDR3 is TGTGCCAGCAGTGAACTCGGGACGGAAGGCTCACCCCTCCACTTT. The encoded protein is CASSELGTEGSPLHF.

The chain has TRBV11-2 and TRBJ1-1, with 10 bases that match TRBD1. Germline lookup yields CDR1 SGHAT and CDR2 FQNNGV. V dropped 5 bases and J dropped 11; count of bases not matched to a gene: 14. The CDR3 sequence is 15 residues long. CDR3 sequence: CASSPSPGTGVGAFF. For the CDR3, the DNA is TGTGCCAGCAGCCCAAGTCCCGGGACAGGGGTGGGCGCTTTCTTT.

The chain couples TRBV6-4 to TRBJ1-5; D call uncertain. The CDR3 loop spans 13 amino acids. V lost 6 bases, J lost 4 bases, and 10 bases lay in between. The germline V gene has CDR1 MRHNA and CDR2 SNTAGT. The CDR3 DNA reads TGTGCCAGCAGCCCCGACACGAATCAGCCCCAGCATTTT. Its translation: CASSPDTNQPQHF.

V usage is TRBV19 and J usage is TRBJ1-2, with D perhaps TRBD1 (6 bases). CDR1 and CDR2 (germline): LNHDA, SQIVND (reference sequence). V dropped 5 bases and J dropped 6 bases, with 10 bases sitting between them. This CDR3 is 12 amino acids long. Here the CDR3 reads CASSLQGHGYTF. DNA of the CDR3: TGTGCCAGTAGTCTACAGGGACATGGCTACACCTTC.

The rearrangement links TRBV6-4 to TRBJ1-5, with D maybe TRBD1 (5 bases). The germline V gene has CDR1 MRHNA and CDR2 SNTAGT. The V end was cut by 8 bases, the J end by 0 bases, with 17 bases between. The CDR3 covers 16 residues. The CDR3 sequence is CASLTRQRYSNQPQHF. The CDR3 DNA reads as TGTGCCAGCCTTACAAGACAGAGGTATAGCAATCAGCCCCAGCATTTT.

J is TRBJ2-7 and V is TRBV6-5; 10 bases map to TRBD2. Per the germline V gene, CDR1 is MNHEY and CDR2 is SVGAGI. The CDR3 loop spans 12 amino acids. V lost 8 bases, J lost 4 bases, and 2 bases stayed unmatched. CDR3 bases: TGTGCCAGCCATAGCGGGGGGTACGAGCAGTACTTC. Protein sequence: CASHSGGYEQYF.

The rearrangement links TRBV30 to TRBJ2-3, with TRBD2 matching over 9 bases. CDR1 GTSNPN and CDR2 SVGIG come from the germline V gene (reference sequence). With 0 bases clipped from V and 4 bases from J, the junction kept 5 bases outside the gene matches. This CDR3 spans 15 amino acids. In DNA form, the CDR3 reads TGTGCCTGGAGTGTACCTAGCGGGGTGGCAGATACGCAGTATTTT. Its protein product is CAWSVPSGVADTQYF. The whole variable domain, remainder taken from reference TRBV30 and TRBJ2-3, is SQTIHQWPATLVQPVGSPLSLECTVEGTSNPNLYWYRQAAGRGLQLLFYSVGIGQISSEVPQNLSASRPQDRQFILSSKKLLLSDSGFYLCAWSVPSGVADTQYFGPGTRLTVL.

The chain has TRBV3-1 (or the pseudogene TRBV3-2) and TRBJ2-5, with D maybe TRBD1 (6 bases). The ends were cut back, 4 bases at V and 1 base at J, with 16 bases in the middle. This CDR3 has 16 amino acids. CDR1 is LGHDT and CDR2 is YNNKEL in the germline V gene (reference sequence). The CDR3 spells CASSRGPQTSQETQYF. In nucleotides, the CDR3 is TGTGCCAGCAGCCGGGGGCCGCAAACTAGCCAAGAGACCCAGTACTTC.

V is TRBV5-1 and J is TRBJ2-5, with TRBD2 matching 7 bases. V dropped 5 bases and J dropped 3; count of bases not matched to a gene: 7. The CDR3 consists of 14 residues. Per the germline V gene, CDR1 is SGHRS and CDR2 is YFSETQ. The CDR3 DNA sequence: TGCGCCAGCAGATCGCCCGGGGGGAAAGAGACCCAGTACTTC. It codes for CASRSPGGKETQYF.

This clone appeared once. The chain uses TRBV11-2 and TRBJ2-5; 10 bases align to TRBD2. V lost 5 bases, J lost 4 bases, and 10 bases stayed unmatched. Germline lookup yields CDR1 SGHAT and CDR2 FQNNGV. The CDR3 totals 16 residues. This CDR3 reads CASSLHLAGVSETQYF. DNA of the CDR3: TGTGCCAGCAGCCTCCATCTAGCGGGGGTCTCAGAGACCCAGTACTTC.

CDR3 nucleotides: TGTGCCAGCAGCTTAGTACCCTCTAGGGAAAGGGATGGCTACACCTTC. Protein product: CASSLVPSRERDGYTF. V gene TRBV7-9 combines with J gene TRBJ1-2; D uncertain. The CDR3 is 16 amino acids. Trimming stripped 1 base from V and 6 bases from J, with 18 bases between. CDR1 is SEHNR and CDR2 is FQNEAQ in the germline V gene (reference sequence).

This clone was recorded once. Written as DNA, the CDR3 is TGCGCCAGCAGTACAGACAGGGTTCCCTACGAGCAGTACTTC. Translation: CASSTDRVPYEQYF. This rearrangement joins TRBV10-1 to TRBJ2-7; 7 nucleotides agree with TRBD1. The trim removed 5 bases at V and 2 bases at J, leaving 6 bases unmatched. Germline V gives CDR1 WNHNN, CDR2 SYGVQD (reference sequence). The CDR3 is 14 residues long.

The table lists this clone with a few counts. The J gene is TRBJ1-6, the V gene TRBV7-9, with 7 positions matching TRBD1. V was clipped by 5 bases and J by 7 bases; unmatched bases: 11. In germline, CDR1 is SEHNR, CDR2 FQNEAQ (reference sequence). The CDR3 loop spans 16 amino acids. CDR3 coding DNA: TGTGCCAGCAGCCCCGGTGACAGGGCCTGGAATTCACCCCTCCACTTT. Translated, it gives CASSPGDRAWNSPLHF.

This clone was observed a few times. The chain joins TRBV7-8 to TRBJ1-2, with 7 bases matching TRBD1. Trimming removed 5 bases from V and 7 bases from J; junction bases left unmatched: 16. The CDR3 has 16 residues. Germline V gives CDR1 SGHVS, CDR2 FQNEAQ. The CDR3, as DNA: TGTGCCAGCAGCGAGGGCGGTACAAGGGGGCGCGGTGGCTACACCTTC. It yields the protein CASSEGGTRGRGGYTF. The full variable domain, rest sourced from reference TRBV7-8 and TRBJ1-2, is GAGVSQSPRYKVAKRGQDVALRCDPISGHVSLFWYQQALGQGPEFLTYFQNEAQLDKSGLPSDRFFAERPEGSVSTLKIQRTQQEDSAVYLCASSEGGTRGRGGYTFGSGTRLTVV.

This chain connects TRBV28 to TRBJ2-7; TRBD1 or TRBD2 may be the D gene (7 bases each). V was cut by 8 bases and J by 4 bases, with 15 bases left in between. This CDR3 is 13 amino acids long. Germline loops: CDR1 MDHEN, CDR2 SYDVKM. The DNA for the CDR3 is TGTGCCAGCTCCAGGGGGGGCTGGTACGAGCAGTACTTC. Translating it yields CASSRGGWYEQYF.

The genes are TRBV3-1 (or the pseudogene TRBV3-2) and TRBJ2-1, with 12 bases matching TRBD2. CDR3 length: 20 amino acids. The V gene end was trimmed by 3 bases and the J gene end by 3 bases; junction bases not matched to a gene: 15. Per germline, CDR1 LGHDT and CDR2 YNNKEL (reference sequence). The CDR3 DNA sequence: TGTGCCAGCAGCCATAGGCTAGCGGGGGGGATACGACCCTTCTACAATGAGCAGTTCTTC. Translated: CASSHRLAGGIRPFYNEQFF.

The chain uses TRBV28 and TRBJ1-5; D gene uncertain. Between the trimmed V and J ends, which lost 2 bases and 2 bases, there was a span of 7 bases. The CDR3 is made up of 14 amino acids. Germline V gives CDR1 MDHEN, CDR2 SYDVKM. The CDR3 protein is CASSLNWGNQPQHF. DNA of the CDR3: TGTGCCAGCAGTTTAAACTGGGGCAATCAGCCCCAGCATTTT.

Judged by abundance, this clone is medium-sized. The chain carries TRBV11-2 and TRBJ2-1; weak D call: TRBD2 (6 bases). Per germline, CDR1 SGHAT and CDR2 FQNNGV. Deletions cut 4 bases from V and 8 bases from J, with 21 bases between. This CDR3 is 16 amino acids long. The CDR3 DNA sequence: TGTGCCAGCAGCTCCCTTACTAGCCTGGCTTTCTATGAGCAGTTCTTC. This codes for CASSSLTSLAFYEQFF.